The 18 T cell receptor beta chains listed next were all sequenced from one sample in a study of T cell responses to AZD1222 COVID-19 vaccine. Profiling relied on immunoSEQ multiplex PCR, and the TCRdb table lists in-frame clones only, not all of them. In the table there are about 120,000 clones, over 85% of which are singletons. The sequencing used peripheral blood, collected on day 0 of AZD1222 vaccination. Receptors were obtained from an adult in good health.

The rearrangement links TRBV19 to TRBJ1-5; 7 positions match TRBD1. The CDR3 totals 15 residues. Trimming cost V 3 bases and J 2 bases; bases outside gene matches: 4. The germline V gene has CDR1 LNHDA and CDR2 SQIVND (reference sequence). CDR3 region: CASSILGQGNQPQHF. Written as DNA, the CDR3 is TGTGCCAGTAGTATTCTCGGACAGGGCAATCAGCCCCAGCATTTT.

This sequence joins TRBV5-1 and TRBJ2-2, with a weak D call TRBD1 (6 bases). CDR3 length equals 17 residues. Between the trimmed V and J ends, which lost 1 base and 2 bases, there was a span of 15 bases. CDR1 is SGHRS and CDR2 is YFSETQ in the germline V gene. Here the CDR3 reads CASSLRQQGGNTGELFF. The CDR3 region has the DNA TGCGCCAGCAGCTTGCGGCAACAGGGTGGAAACACCGGGGAGCTGTTTTTT. The whole variable domain, filled in from reference TRBV5-1 and TRBJ2-2, reads KAGVTQTPRYLIKTRGQQVTLSCSPISGHRSVSWYQQTPGQGLQFLFEYFSETQRNKGNFPGRFSGRQFSNSRSEMNVSTLELGDSALYLCASSLRQQGGNTGELFFGEGSRLTVL.

The chain employs TRBV14 and TRBJ1-1, with TRBD1 as a possible D gene (6 bases). The CDR3 has 15 residues. V lost 8 bases and J 0 bases, leaving 16 bases between the germline ends. Germline values: CDR1 SGHDN, CDR2 FVKESK. In DNA form, the CDR3 reads TGTGCCAGCGGAAGACGGGGGGCCATGAACACTGAAGCTTTCTTT. It encodes CASGRRGAMNTEAFF.

The sample holds a few counts of this clone. The V and J genes are TRBV6-5 and TRBJ2-3; D possibly corresponds to TRBD1 (6 bases). Trimming took 5 bases from V and 6 from J, leaving 18 bases between them. Looked up from germline, CDR1 is MNHEY and CDR2 is SVGAGI. The CDR3 covers 15 residues. The CDR3 DNA is TGTGCCAGCAGTCAGGGACACTTGAGCAGGGATACGCAGTATTTT. Protein product: CASSQGHLSRDTQYF.

The chain has TRBV24-1 and TRBJ2-7, with 7 bases lining up with TRBD1. Trimming took 4 bases from V and 2 from J; bases not matched to a gene: 10. There are 16 residues in the CDR3. The V gene's germline CDR1 is KGHDR and CDR2 SFDVKD. CDR3 coding DNA: TGTGCCACCAGTGACCCCAGGGGGACGATGGCCTACGAGCAGTACTTC. This sequence encodes CATSDPRGTMAYEQYF.

The rearrangement links TRBV2 to TRBJ1-1; no reliable D call. V dropped 6 bases and J dropped 12 bases, with 14 bases sitting between them. CDR3 length: 11 residues. Germline V gene data show CDR1 as SNHLY and CDR2 as FYNNEI. CDR3 nucleotide sequence: TGTGCCAGCAGAGGCGGTACCGATTCTTTCTTT. Amino acid sequence: CASRGGTDSFF.

The chain carries TRBV6-5 and TRBJ1-5; the D gene is possibly TRBD1 (5 bases). The V end was cut by 8 bases, the J end by 2 bases, with 13 bases between. CDR3 length: 14 amino acids. The germline gives CDR1 MNHEY, CDR2 SVGAGI. This CDR3 reads CASRTGVGNQPQHF. The CDR3 nucleotides are TGTGCCAGCCGAACGGGGGTTGGCAATCAGCCCCAGCATTTT.

The chain links TRBV29-1 to TRBJ1-5, with 10 bases lining up with TRBD1. V trimming: 7 bases; J trimming: 1 base; junction bases outside the gene matches: 4. The CDR3 covers 14 residues. Looked up from germline, CDR1 is SQVTM and CDR2 is ANQGSEA. The CDR3 spells CSATDRGSNQPQHF. CDR3 coding DNA: TGCAGCGCAACGGACAGGGGGAGCAATCAGCCCCAGCATTTT.

V and J are TRBV9 and TRBJ1-1; tentatively, D is TRBD1 (5 bases). The CDR3 is made up of 15 amino acids. The V end lost 0 bases, the J end lost 4 bases, and 13 bases lay between the germline ends. Germline CDR1 and CDR2: SGDLS and YYNGEE. DNA of the CDR3: TGTGCCAGCAGCGTAGAAACAGGCGCGAGCACTGAAGCTTTCTTT. It specifies CASSVETGASTEAFF.

V gene TRBV5-1 combines with J gene TRBJ2-1; D remains unclear. The CDR3 has 13 amino acids. Trimming left V 2 bases short and J 4 bases short, with 7 bases between. Germline CDR1 and CDR2: SGHRS and YFSETQ. The CDR3 protein is CASSFGRYNEQFF. The CDR3 nucleotides read TGCGCCAGCAGCTTTGGACGTTACAATGAGCAGTTCTTC.

The chain carries TRBV5-1 and TRBJ2-3, with D hard to call. This CDR3 has 15 residues. From germline, CDR1 is SGHRS and CDR2 YFSETQ. V dropped 0 bases and J dropped 5 bases, with 13 bases sitting between them. DNA for the CDR3: TGCGCCAGCAGCTTGGCCGGCTCTTCAATAGATACGCAGTATTTT. This encodes CASSLAGSSIDTQYF.

The gene calls are TRBV3-1 (or the pseudogene TRBV3-2) and TRBJ2-3, with TRBD1 matching 7 bases. The CDR3 runs to 15 residues. Germline lookup yields CDR1 LGHDT and CDR2 YNNKEL (reference sequence). V gave up 6 bases and J gave up 3 bases; unmatched junction bases: 9. CDR3 loop: CASRRQGFGTDTQYF. CDR3 nucleotide sequence: TGTGCCAGCAGACGACAGGGTTTCGGGACAGATACGCAGTATTTT.

This chain uses TRBV10-1 with TRBJ2-2, with TRBD2 as a possible D gene (6 bases). V shed 0 bases and J shed 3 bases, with 14 bases lying between them. The CDR3 consists of 17 residues. Germline lookup yields CDR1 WNHNN and CDR2 SYGVQD (reference sequence). CDR3 loop: CASSESGLALHTGELFF. The CDR3 coding sequence is TGCGCCAGCAGTGAGTCTGGGCTAGCGTTACACACCGGGGAGCTGTTTTTT.

This chain links TRBV5-8 with TRBJ2-2, with TRBD2 matching 7 bases. Per the germline V gene, CDR1 is SGHTS and CDR2 is YDEGEE. The V and J ends lost 3 bases and 5 bases, in that order; junction bases with no gene match: 13. The CDR3 has 17 amino acids. The CDR3 spells CASSSSWRSAGTGELFF. The CDR3 DNA is TGTGCCAGCAGCTCCTCCTGGAGGTCAGCGGGGACCGGGGAGCTGTTTTTT.

This clone was counted a single time. The chain employs TRBV27 and TRBJ1-5, with TRBD1 identical over 7 bases. Germline-derived CDR1 and CDR2 are MNHEY and SMNVEV (reference sequence). Trimming cost V 2 bases and J 6 bases; bases outside gene matches: 7. The CDR3 spans 15 residues. This CDR3 reads CASSLEGGGTQPQHF. The CDR3 DNA is TGTGCCAGCAGTTTAGAAGGGGGCGGGACTCAGCCCCAGCATTTT.

This chain connects TRBV11-1 to TRBJ2-1; TRBD1 might be the D (6 bases). CDR3 length equals 15 residues. Germline assignment: CDR1 SGHAT and CDR2 FQDESV (reference sequence). V lost 5 bases to trimming and J lost 5 bases, with 16 bases between them. The CDR3: CASSPLGHGHNEQFF. Here the CDR3 DNA reads TGTGCCAGCAGCCCACTGGGACACGGGCACAATGAGCAGTTCTTC. Drawing the rest from reference TRBV11-1 and TRBJ2-1, the complete variable domain is EAEVAQSPRYKITEKSQAVAFWCDPISGHATLYWYRQILGQGPELLVQFQDESVVDDSQLPKDRFSAERLKGVDSTLKIQPAELGDSAMYLCASSPLGHGHNEQFFGPGTRLTVL.

The genes are TRBV2 and TRBJ1-5; possible D gene TRBD1, 6 bases. This CDR3 spans 15 amino acids. Trimming took off 6 bases at V and 1 base at J, with 13 bases between the two ends. Germline loops: CDR1 SNHLY, CDR2 FYNNEI. The CDR3 nucleotides are TGTGCCAGCAGGGAGGGGGAGGGAAGCAATCAGCCCCAGCATTTT. Its translation: CASREGEGSNQPQHF.

This clone was observed once. The V gene is TRBV6-5, the J gene TRBJ1-5, with D possibly TRBD1 on 6 matching bases. Per germline, CDR1 MNHEY and CDR2 SVGAGI. The CDR3 loop spans 13 amino acids. The germline V and J ends were trimmed by 8 bases and 3 bases, with 11 bases remaining between them. The CDR3 nucleotides read TGTGCCAGCCTAACAGGGAACAATCAGCCCCAGCATTTT. Its protein product is CASLTGNNQPQHF.